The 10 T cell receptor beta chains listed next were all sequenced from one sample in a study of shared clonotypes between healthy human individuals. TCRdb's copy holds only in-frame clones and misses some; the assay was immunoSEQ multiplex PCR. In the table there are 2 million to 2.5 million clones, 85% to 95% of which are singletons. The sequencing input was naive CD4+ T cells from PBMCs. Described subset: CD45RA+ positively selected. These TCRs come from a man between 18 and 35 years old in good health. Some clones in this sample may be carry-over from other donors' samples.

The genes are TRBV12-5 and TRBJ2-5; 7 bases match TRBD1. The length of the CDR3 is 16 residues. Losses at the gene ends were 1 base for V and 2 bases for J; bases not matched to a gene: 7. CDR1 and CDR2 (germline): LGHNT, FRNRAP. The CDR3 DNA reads TGTGCTAGTGGTTTGGACCCCGACAGGGCTCAAGAGACCCAGTACTTC. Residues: CASGLDPDRAQETQYF.

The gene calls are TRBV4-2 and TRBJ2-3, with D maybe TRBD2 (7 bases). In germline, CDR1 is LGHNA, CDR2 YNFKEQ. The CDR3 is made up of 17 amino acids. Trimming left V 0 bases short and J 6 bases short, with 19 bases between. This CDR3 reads CASSQDYGGRGGDTQYF. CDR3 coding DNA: TGTGCCAGCAGCCAAGATTATGGCGGGAGAGGGGGGGATACGCAGTATTTT.

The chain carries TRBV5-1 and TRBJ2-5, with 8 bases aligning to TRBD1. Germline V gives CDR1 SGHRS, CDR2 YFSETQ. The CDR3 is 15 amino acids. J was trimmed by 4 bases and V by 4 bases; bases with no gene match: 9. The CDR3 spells CASSIAGGRGETQYF. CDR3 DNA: TGCGCCAGCAGCATCGCAGGGGGCAGGGGAGAGACCCAGTACTTC.

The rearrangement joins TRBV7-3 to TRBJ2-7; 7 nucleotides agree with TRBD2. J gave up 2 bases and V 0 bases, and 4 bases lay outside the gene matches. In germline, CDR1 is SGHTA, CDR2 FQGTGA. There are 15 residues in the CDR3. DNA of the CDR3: TGTGCCAGCAGCTTAACGGCTAGCGGAGCCTACGAGCAGTACTTC. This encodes CASSLTASGAYEQYF.

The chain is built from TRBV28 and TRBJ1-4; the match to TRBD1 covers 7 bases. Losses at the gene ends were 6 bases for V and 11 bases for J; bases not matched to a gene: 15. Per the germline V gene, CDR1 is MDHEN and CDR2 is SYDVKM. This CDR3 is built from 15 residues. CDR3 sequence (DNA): TGTGCCAGCAGGGACGCCGGAGGGGGCTTATTGAAACTGTTTTTT. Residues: CASRDAGGGLLKLFF. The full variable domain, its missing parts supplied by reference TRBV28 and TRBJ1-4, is DVKVTQSSRYLVKRTGEKVFLECVQDMDHENMFWYRQDPGLGLRLIYFSYDVKMKEKGDIPEGYSVSREKKERFSLILESASTNQTSMYLCASRDAGGGLLKLFFGSGTQLSVL.

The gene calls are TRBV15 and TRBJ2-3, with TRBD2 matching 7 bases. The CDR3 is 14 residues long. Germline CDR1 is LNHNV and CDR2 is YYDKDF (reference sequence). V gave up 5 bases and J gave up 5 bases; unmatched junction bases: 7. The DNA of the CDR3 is TGTGCCACCAGCGGGCGGGAGAGTCGAGATACGCAGTATTTT. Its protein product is CATSGRESRDTQYF.

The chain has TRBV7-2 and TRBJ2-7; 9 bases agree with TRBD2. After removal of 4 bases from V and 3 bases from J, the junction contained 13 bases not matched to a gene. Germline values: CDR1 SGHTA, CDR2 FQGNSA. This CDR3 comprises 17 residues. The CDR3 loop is CASSSRGVSGSFYEQYF. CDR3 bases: TGTGCCAGCAGCTCGAGGGGGGTTAGCGGGAGTTTCTACGAGCAGTACTTC.

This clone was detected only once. Here the CDR3 DNA reads TGTGCCAGCAGTCCCAGGGGGGGGTATGAGCAGTACTTC. Its protein product is CASSPRGGYEQYF. The genes are TRBV6-1 and TRBJ2-7; D may correspond to TRBD1 or TRBD2 (7 bases each). This CDR3 is 13 amino acids long. Per germline, CDR1 MNHNS and CDR2 SASEGT. The ends were cut back, 5 bases at V and 7 bases at J, with 15 bases in the middle.

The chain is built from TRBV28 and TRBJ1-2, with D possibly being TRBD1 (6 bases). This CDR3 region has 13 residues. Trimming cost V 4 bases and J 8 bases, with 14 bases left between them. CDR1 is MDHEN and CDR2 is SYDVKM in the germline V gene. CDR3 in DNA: TGTGCCAGCAGTTGGACCTGGGGGCGCGGCTACACCTTC. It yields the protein CASSWTWGRGYTF.

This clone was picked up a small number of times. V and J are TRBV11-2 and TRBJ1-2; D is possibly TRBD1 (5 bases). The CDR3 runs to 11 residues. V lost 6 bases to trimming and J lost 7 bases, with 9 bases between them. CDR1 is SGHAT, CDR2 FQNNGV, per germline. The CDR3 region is CASRKGFGYTF. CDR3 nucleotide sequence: TGTGCCAGCAGAAAGGGGTTTGGCTACACCTTC.